This T cell receptor beta chain was sequenced during a study of response to subunit inactivated influenza vaccine. TCRdb reanalysed the RT-PCR reads using MiXCR and keeps one entry per CDR3 protein. The data hold 400,000 to 650,000 distinct CDR3 sequences, with roughly 7.9% observed a single time. Overall study findings and caveats: It was suggested by the authors that few new T cells are recruited by each seasonal influenza vaccination.

Turning to this clonotype: The antigen is not known.

Sample: PBMCs from blood, taken around 25 months after vaccination. This sequence originates from a man aged 45 to 75 who received an inactivated influenza vaccine.

DNA for the CDR3: TGTGCCAGCAGTGGCGACCGCGCGGAGCAGTACTTC. This codes for CASSGDRAEQYF. This chain uses TRBV6-2 or TRBV6-3 with TRBJ2-7; D remains unclear. This CDR3 has 12 amino acids. Germline-derived CDR1 and CDR2 are MNHEY and SVGEGT. With 5 bases removed from V and 7 bases from J, the gap between germline ends came to 12 bases.